This TCR beta chain appears in the sequencing data of a study of beta chain features in type 1 diabetes. Each of the CD4+ naive, central memory, regulatory and stem cell-like memory populations was sorted via CD45RO/CCR7/CD25/CD127/CD95/CD27. Sorting produced populations that all topped 95% purity. Findings and caveats of the study: Moderate yet significant TCRB CDR3 shortening was seen in Type 1 diabetes patients in all four CD4+ subsets. Comparison showed that naive, central memory and Treg TCRB repertoires appeared more similar among patients than among healthy donors. More deletions and fewer insertions at VDJ junctions were found in patients with type 1 diabetes.

Points on this clone: What it binds is unknown.

The sequenced template was cDNA made from the entire isolated RNA. Libraries were prepared by immunoSEQ multiplex PCR; TCRdb keeps only in-frame clonotypes and omits some of them. Altogether a few hundred thousand clones are present, 9.5% to 10% being singletons, with the ten largest covering 0.6%. V was shortened by 4 bases and J by 5 bases, with 20 bases between the two germline ends. This CDR3 has 16 residues. The germline V gene has CDR1 SEHNR and CDR2 FQNEAQ (reference sequence). The chain employs TRBV7-9 and TRBJ2-5; D is unresolved. The sequence came from a man in his thirties or forties with type 1 diabetes. Sequences were obtained from central memory CD4+ T cells from blood. CDR3 protein: CASSSTHPRGLETQYF. In DNA, the CDR3 is TGTGCCAGCAGCTCAACCCACCCCCGTGGGTTGGAGACCCAGTACTTC.